A single sample is the source of the 2 T cell receptor beta chains below, sequenced in a study of T cells in Graves' hyperthyroidism and ophthalmopathy. TCR beta CDR3 regions were amplified from RNA. The HTBI primer set drove a first-round RT-PCR of the TCR CDR3. TCRdb analysed the multiplex PCR reads with MiXCR anew, one entry per CDR3 protein. Of 300,000 to 350,000 distinct CDR3 sequences in the sample, over 20% were seen once. The specimen sequenced was blood. These receptors came from a woman in her 50s with Graves' hyperthyroidism.

This clonotype was seen ten or more times. V is TRBV7-9 and J is TRBJ2-1; 7 nucleotides agree with TRBD1. The germline gives CDR1 SEHNR, CDR2 FQNEAQ (reference sequence). The CDR3 is made up of 14 amino acids. Trimming cost V 4 bases and J 9 bases; bases outside gene matches: 9. CDR3 in amino acids: CASSSTNDRVEQFF. Here the CDR3 DNA reads TGTGCCAGCAGCTCGACCAATGACAGGGTTGAGCAGTTCTTC.

This clonotype was observed many times. The chain carries TRBV12-3 or TRBV12-4 and TRBJ2-5, with 11 bases aligning to TRBD2. The junction had 7 bases not matched to a gene; V was cut back by 6 bases and J by 4 bases. This CDR3 is built from 15 residues. The chain's CDR3 is CASRRGGTSGETQYF. In DNA form, the CDR3 reads TGTGCCAGCAGAAGAGGAGGGACTAGCGGAGAGACCCAGTACTTC.